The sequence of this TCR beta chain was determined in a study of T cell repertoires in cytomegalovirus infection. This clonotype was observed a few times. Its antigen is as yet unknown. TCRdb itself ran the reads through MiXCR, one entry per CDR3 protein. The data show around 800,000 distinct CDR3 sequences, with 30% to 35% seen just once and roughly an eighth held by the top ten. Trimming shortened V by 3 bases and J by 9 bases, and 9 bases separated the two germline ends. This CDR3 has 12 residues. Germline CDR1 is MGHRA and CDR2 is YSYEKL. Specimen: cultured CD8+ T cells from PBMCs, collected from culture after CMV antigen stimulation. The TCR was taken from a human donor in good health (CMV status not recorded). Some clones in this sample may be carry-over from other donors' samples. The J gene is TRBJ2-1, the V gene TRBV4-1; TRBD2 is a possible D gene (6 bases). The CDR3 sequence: CASSQTSLEQFF. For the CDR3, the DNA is TGCGCCAGCAGCCAGACTAGTCTTGAGCAGTTCTTC.